This T cell receptor (beta chain) appears in the sequencing data of a study of T cell responses to AZD1222 COVID-19 vaccine. Study-level points and caveats: Unmutated variant regions are reportedly the target of nearly half of TCRs that are spike-specific. White British donors predominated, females outnumbered males, and clonal diversity was possibly underestimated. Vaccine-associated CD4 TCRs ranged over spike, dominating at 160-218 and 743-854.

TCRdb's table, derived via immunoSEQ multiplex PCR, lists solely in-frame clones and lacks some. Of some 150,000 clones detected, 80% to 90% appear once; the ten largest clones hold around 8.6%. V was clipped by 9 bases and J by 3 bases; unmatched bases: 5. In germline, CDR1 is MNHNY, CDR2 SVGAGI (reference sequence). This CDR3 contains 14 residues. This clone showed up just a few times. The target antigen is unknown. This specimen consisted of peripheral blood, obtained on day 0 of AZD1222 vaccination. This rearrangement joins TRBV6-6 to TRBJ2-2; 9 positions agree with TRBD1. This sequence originates from an adult in good health. DNA of the CDR3: TGTGCCAGTTCACGACAGGGGGACACCGGGGAGCTGTTTTTT. Protein: CASSRQGDTGELFF.